The 19 T cell receptor beta chains in this list originate from one sample, sequenced in a study of blood T cell repertoires in COVID-19. Libraries were prepared by immunoSEQ multiplex PCR; TCRdb keeps only in-frame clonotypes and omits some of them. The repertoire holds about 99,000 clones, with 70% to 90% as singletons. The sample consisted of peripheral blood. All receptors come from a man between 50 and 59 years old in a cohort sampled during active COVID-19.

In this sample, this clone turned up once. The chain is built from TRBV7-8 and TRBJ1-5; tentative D call: TRBD1 (6 bases). This CDR3 is built from 14 residues. Germline V gives CDR1 SGHVS, CDR2 FQNEAQ. Trimming removed 2 bases at V and 7 bases at J, with 12 bases between. Here the CDR3 DNA reads TGTGCCAGCAGCTTAAACAGGGTGATGCAGCCCCAGCATTTT. This encodes CASSLNRVMQPQHF.

This rearrangement joins TRBV11-2 to TRBJ2-6; D is unresolved. The germline V gene encodes CDR1 SGHAT and CDR2 FQNNGV. Trimming took 0 bases from V and 2 from J, leaving 11 bases between them. This CDR3 contains 17 residues. The CDR3 spells CASSLDVRQPGANVLTF. The CDR3 coding sequence is TGTGCCAGCAGCTTAGATGTGCGGCAGCCTGGGGCCAACGTCCTGACTTTC.

This sequence joins TRBV12-3 or TRBV12-4 and TRBJ1-5; no clear D gene. Trimming removed 6 bases from V and 4 bases from J, with 10 bases in between. The CDR3 extends over 13 amino acids. CDR3 sequence reads: CASSLTRNQPQHF. The CDR3, as DNA: TGTGCCAGCAGCCTCACAAGAAATCAGCCCCAGCATTTT.

The chain uses TRBV3-1 (or the pseudogene TRBV3-2) and TRBJ2-1, with TRBD2 matching over 13 bases. The CDR3 has 16 residues. Germline V gene lookup returns CDR1 LGHDT and CDR2 YNNKEL (reference sequence). The ends lost 1 base at V and 5 bases at J; junction bases unmatched: 2. As DNA, the CDR3 is TGTGCCAGCAGCCAAGGACTAGCGGGGGGTCACAATGAGCAGTTCTTC. It translates to CASSQGLAGGHNEQFF.

The chain employs TRBV7-2 and TRBJ1-2, with 8 bases matching TRBD1. J was trimmed by 8 bases and V by 5 bases; bases with no gene match: 4. CDR3 length: 12 amino acids. Germline-derived CDR1 and CDR2 are SGHTA and FQGNSA. CDR3 in amino acids: CASSGQGGGYTF. DNA of the CDR3: TGTGCCAGCAGCGGACAGGGCGGGGGCTACACCTTC.

The chain combines TRBV9 with TRBJ1-4; tentatively, D is TRBD1 (6 bases). V lost 4 bases, J lost 11 bases, and 21 bases lay in between. Germline assignment: CDR1 SGDLS and CDR2 YYNGEE. This CDR3 spans 15 amino acids. The CDR3 spells CASSTHQGINRKLFF. CDR3 sequence (DNA): TGTGCCAGCAGCACCCACCAGGGGATTAATCGGAAACTGTTTTTT. Variable domain in full (rest from reference TRBV9 and TRBJ1-4): DSGVTQTPKHLITATGQRVTLRCSPRSGDLSVYWYQQSLDQGLQFLIQYYNGEERAKGNILERFSAQQFPDLHSELNLSSLELGDSALYFCASSTHQGINRKLFFGSGTQLSVL.

The J gene is TRBJ2-3, the V gene TRBV7-3, with 8 bases matching TRBD1. V gave up 3 bases and J gave up 3 bases; unmatched junction bases: 5. This CDR3 is built from 15 residues. CDR1 is SGHTA, CDR2 FQGTGA, per germline. CDR3 sequence reads: CASSFDRGKTDTQYF. CDR3 coding DNA: TGTGCCAGCAGCTTCGACAGGGGTAAAACAGATACGCAGTATTTT.

CDR3 protein: CAIRRISGSYNEQFF. The CDR3 nucleotides are TGTGCCATCAGGCGTATTAGCGGGAGTTACAATGAGCAGTTCTTC. The chain carries TRBV10-3 and TRBJ2-1; the match to TRBD2 covers 9 bases. The V and J ends lost 6 bases and 4 bases, in that order; junction bases with no gene match: 7. The CDR3 totals 15 residues. Germline assignment: CDR1 ENHRY and CDR2 SYGVKD.

The V and J genes are TRBV19 and TRBJ2-3; 8 positions match TRBD1. This CDR3 contains 14 residues. The V and J ends lost 5 bases and 5 bases, in that order; junction bases with no gene match: 6. CDR1 is LNHDA and CDR2 is SQIVND in the germline V gene (reference sequence). As DNA, the CDR3 is TGTGCCAGTAGTGAGGACAGGGTCGTAGATACGCAGTATTTT. Translation: CASSEDRVVDTQYF.

V is TRBV2 and J is TRBJ2-3, with TRBD1 matching 7 bases. After removal of 9 bases from V and 9 bases from J, the junction contained 12 bases not matched to a gene. The CDR3 runs 13 residues. Germline CDR1 reads SNHLY; CDR2 reads FYNNEI. This CDR3 is CASLETGLGTQYF. CDR3 DNA sequence: TGTGCCAGTCTCGAGACAGGGCTCGGGACGCAGTATTTT. The whole variable domain, remainder taken from reference TRBV2 and TRBJ2-3, is EPEVTQTPSHQVTQMGQEVILRCVPISNHLYFYWYRQILGQKVEFLVSFYNNEISEKSEIFDDQFSVERPDGSNFTLKIRSTKLEDSAMYFCASLETGLGTQYFGPGTRLTVL.

The chain joins TRBV9 to TRBJ1-1; D not resolved. The germline V gene encodes CDR1 SGDLS and CDR2 YYNGEE. Trimming removed 2 bases at V and 0 bases at J, with 8 bases between. There are 14 residues in the CDR3. In DNA form, the CDR3 reads TGTGCCAGCAGCGTCTCCCTGTTGAACACTGAAGCTTTCTTT. Its translation is CASSVSLLNTEAFF.

The CDR3 region is CASRKSSGHTSYEQYF. The DNA for the CDR3 is TGTGCCAGCAGAAAAAGTTCAGGGCACACATCCTACGAGCAGTACTTC. The genes are TRBV21-1 and TRBJ2-7; TRBD1 is the table's D call, not checked against the DNA. TRBV21-1 is a documented pseudogene. The CDR3 is made up of 16 amino acids.

This sequence joins TRBV6-5 and TRBJ2-5, with 10 bases aligning to TRBD1. The V segment lost 7 bases and the J segment 4 bases; nucleotides outside the gene matches: 9. This CDR3 is 15 amino acids long. Germline CDR1 MNHEY, CDR2 SVGAGI. This CDR3 reads CASTQLRDRGETQYF. For the CDR3, the DNA is TGTGCCAGCACCCAGCTCCGGGACAGGGGAGAGACCCAGTACTTC.

The chain is built from TRBV5-1 and TRBJ2-5, with unresolved D. The V end lost 4 bases, the J end lost 2 bases, and 12 bases lay between the germline ends. This CDR3 has 14 residues. Germline V gene lookup returns CDR1 SGHRS and CDR2 YFSETQ. The CDR3 DNA reads as TGCGCCAGCAGCGCAGGTCTGGGTCAAGAGACCCAGTACTTC. Protein sequence: CASSAGLGQETQYF.

This sequence joins TRBV7-2 and TRBJ2-7; 8 bases line up with TRBD2. Germline-derived CDR1 and CDR2 are SGHTA and FQGNSA. This CDR3 contains 14 residues. V dropped 5 bases and J dropped 6; count of bases not matched to a gene: 9. CDR3: CASSASTSASEQYF. In nucleotides, the CDR3 is TGTGCCAGCAGCGCCTCGACTAGCGCATCCGAGCAGTACTTC.

Only one count was recorded for this clone. The chain is built from TRBV24-1 and TRBJ2-1; tentative D call: TRBD1 (6 bases). The CDR3 has 14 amino acids. The V gene's germline CDR1 is KGHDR and CDR2 SFDVKD. Trimming removed 6 bases from V and 2 bases from J, with 10 bases in between. The CDR3 DNA sequence: TGTGCCACCAGTACGACAGGACCCTACAATGAGCAGTTCTTC. This gives the protein CATSTTGPYNEQFF.

The V call is TRBV11-2, the J call TRBJ2-7, with 8 bases fitting TRBD1. The CDR3 has 15 amino acids. Germline assignment: CDR1 SGHAT and CDR2 FQNNGV. V lost 1 base to trimming and J lost 2 bases; unmatched junction nucleotides: 4. DNA of the CDR3: TGTGCCAGCAGCTTAGGACAGGGGTCGACCTACGAGCAGTACTTC. This codes for CASSLGQGSTYEQYF. The complete variable domain, with remaining parts taken from reference TRBV11-2 and TRBJ2-7, reads EAGVAQSPRYKIIEKRQSVAFWCNPISGHATLYWYQQILGQGPKLLIQFQNNGVVDDSQLPKDRFSAERLKGVDSTLKIQPAKLEDSAVYLCASSLGQGSTYEQYFGPGTRLTVT.

This sequence joins TRBV20-1 and TRBJ2-3; D is unresolved. CDR1 and CDR2 (germline): DFQATT, SNEGSKA (reference sequence). Trimming took off 1 base at V and 6 bases at J, with 5 bases between the two ends. The CDR3 contains 11 residues. The CDR3 protein is CSARVGDTQYF. Here the CDR3 DNA reads TGCAGTGCTAGAGTCGGGGATACGCAGTATTTT.

This clone has only one observation. The gene calls are TRBV7-9 and TRBJ2-3, with a tentative D call TRBD1 (6 bases). The CDR3 runs to 14 residues. Germline CDR1 SEHNR, CDR2 FQNEAQ (reference sequence). Trimming took off 6 bases at V and 5 bases at J, with 15 bases between the two ends. The CDR3 loop is CASSYLGAKDTQYF. As DNA, the CDR3 is TGTGCCAGCAGTTACCTGGGGGCTAAAGATACGCAGTATTTT.